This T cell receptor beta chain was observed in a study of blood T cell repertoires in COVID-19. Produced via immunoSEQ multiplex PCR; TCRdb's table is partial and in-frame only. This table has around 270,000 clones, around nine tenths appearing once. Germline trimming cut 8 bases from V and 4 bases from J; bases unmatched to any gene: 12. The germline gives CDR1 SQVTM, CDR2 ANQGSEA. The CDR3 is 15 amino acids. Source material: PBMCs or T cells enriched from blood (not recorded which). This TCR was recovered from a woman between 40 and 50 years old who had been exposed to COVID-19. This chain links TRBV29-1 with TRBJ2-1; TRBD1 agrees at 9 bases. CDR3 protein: CSTRRGGQGYNEQFF. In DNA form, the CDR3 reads TGCAGCACAAGGAGGGGGGGACAGGGATACAATGAGCAGTTCTTC.